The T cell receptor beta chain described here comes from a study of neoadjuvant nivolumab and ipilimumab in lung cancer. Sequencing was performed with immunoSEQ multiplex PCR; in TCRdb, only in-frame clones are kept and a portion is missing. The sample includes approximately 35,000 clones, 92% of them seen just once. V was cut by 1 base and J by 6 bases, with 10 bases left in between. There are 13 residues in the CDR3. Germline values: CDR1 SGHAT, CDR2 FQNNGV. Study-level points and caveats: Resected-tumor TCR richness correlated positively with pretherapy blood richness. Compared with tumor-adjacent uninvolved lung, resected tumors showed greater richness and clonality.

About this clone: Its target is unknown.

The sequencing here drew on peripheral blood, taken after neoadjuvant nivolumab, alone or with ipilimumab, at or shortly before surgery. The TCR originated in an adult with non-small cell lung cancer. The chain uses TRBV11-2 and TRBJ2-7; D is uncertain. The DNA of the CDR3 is TGTGCCAGCAGCTTAGGGCGTCGGGCCGAGCAGTACTTC. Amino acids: CASSLGRRAEQYF.